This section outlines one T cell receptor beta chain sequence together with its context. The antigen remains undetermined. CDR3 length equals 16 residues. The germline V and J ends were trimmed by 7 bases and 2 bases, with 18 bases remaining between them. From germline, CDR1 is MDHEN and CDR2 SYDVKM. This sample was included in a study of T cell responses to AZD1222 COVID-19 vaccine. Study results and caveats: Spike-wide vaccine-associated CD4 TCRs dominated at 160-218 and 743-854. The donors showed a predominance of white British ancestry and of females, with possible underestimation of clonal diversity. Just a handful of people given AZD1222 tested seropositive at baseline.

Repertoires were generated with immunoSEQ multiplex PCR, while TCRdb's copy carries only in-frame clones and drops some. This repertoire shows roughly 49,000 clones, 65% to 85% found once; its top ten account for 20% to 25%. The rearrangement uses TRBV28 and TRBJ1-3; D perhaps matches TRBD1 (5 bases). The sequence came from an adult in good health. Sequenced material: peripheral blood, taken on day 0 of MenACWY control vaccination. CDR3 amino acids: CASTPWLRGAGNTIYF. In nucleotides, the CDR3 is TGTGCCAGCACCCCCTGGCTACGGGGGGCTGGAAACACCATATATTTT.